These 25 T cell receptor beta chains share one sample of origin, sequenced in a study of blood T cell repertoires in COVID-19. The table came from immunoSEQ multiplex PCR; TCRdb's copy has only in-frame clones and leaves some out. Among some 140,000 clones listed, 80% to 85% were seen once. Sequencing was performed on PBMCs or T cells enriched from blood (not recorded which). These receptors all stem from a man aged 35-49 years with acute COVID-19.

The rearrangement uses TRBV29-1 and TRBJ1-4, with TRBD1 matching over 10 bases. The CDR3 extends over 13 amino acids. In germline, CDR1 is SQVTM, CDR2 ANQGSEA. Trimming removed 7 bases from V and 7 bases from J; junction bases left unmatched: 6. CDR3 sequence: CSGGTGEGEKLFF. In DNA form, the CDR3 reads TGCAGCGGAGGGACAGGGGAGGGTGAAAAACTGTTTTTT.

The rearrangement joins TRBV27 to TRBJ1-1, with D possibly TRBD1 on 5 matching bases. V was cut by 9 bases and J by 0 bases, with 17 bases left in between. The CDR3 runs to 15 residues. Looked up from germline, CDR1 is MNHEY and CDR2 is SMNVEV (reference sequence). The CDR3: CASKIGVGMNTEAFF. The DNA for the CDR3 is TGTGCCAGTAAAATAGGGGTAGGGATGAACACTGAAGCTTTCTTT.

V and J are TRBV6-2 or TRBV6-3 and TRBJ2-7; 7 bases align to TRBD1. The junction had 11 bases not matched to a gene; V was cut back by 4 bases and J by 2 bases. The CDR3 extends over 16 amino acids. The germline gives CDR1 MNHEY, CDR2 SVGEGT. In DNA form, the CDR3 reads TGTGCCAGCAGTTTCAGGACCGGGACAGAGACCTACGAGCAGTACTTC. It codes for CASSFRTGTETYEQYF.

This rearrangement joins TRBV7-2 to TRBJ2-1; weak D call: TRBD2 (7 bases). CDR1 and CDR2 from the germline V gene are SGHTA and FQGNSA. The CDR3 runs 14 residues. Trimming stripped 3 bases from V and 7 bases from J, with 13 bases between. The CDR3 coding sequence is TGTGCCAGCAGCTTTGCGGGGGCGGGAAATGAGCAGTTCTTC. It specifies CASSFAGAGNEQFF.

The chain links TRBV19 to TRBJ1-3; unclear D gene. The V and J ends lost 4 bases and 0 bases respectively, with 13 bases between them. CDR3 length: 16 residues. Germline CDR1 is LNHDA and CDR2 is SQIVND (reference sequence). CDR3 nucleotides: TGTGCCAGTAGTACCTCAGCGGGTCGCTCTGGAAACACCATATATTTT. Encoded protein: CASSTSAGRSGNTIYF.

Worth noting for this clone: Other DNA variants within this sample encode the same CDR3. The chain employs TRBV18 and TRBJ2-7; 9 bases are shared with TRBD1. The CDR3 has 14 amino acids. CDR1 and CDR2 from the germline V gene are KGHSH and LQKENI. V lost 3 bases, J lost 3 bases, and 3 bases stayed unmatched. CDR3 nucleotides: TGTGCCAGCTCACCGCCGGGACAGGGCTACGAGCAGTACTTC. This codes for CASSPPGQGYEQYF.

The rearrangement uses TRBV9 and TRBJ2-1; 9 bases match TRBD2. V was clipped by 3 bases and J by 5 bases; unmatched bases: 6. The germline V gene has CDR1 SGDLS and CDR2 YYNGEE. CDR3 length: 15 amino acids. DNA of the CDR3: TGTGCCAGCAGCGAAGGCGGGGGGGCCAACAATGAGCAGTTCTTC. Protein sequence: CASSEGGGANNEQFF.

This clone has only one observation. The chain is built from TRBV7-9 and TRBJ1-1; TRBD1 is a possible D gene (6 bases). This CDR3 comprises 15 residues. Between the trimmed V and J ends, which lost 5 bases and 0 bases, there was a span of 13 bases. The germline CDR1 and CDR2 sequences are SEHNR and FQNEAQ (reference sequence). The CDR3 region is CASSNIRGLNTEAFF. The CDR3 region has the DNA TGTGCCAGCAGCAACATCAGGGGATTGAACACTGAAGCTTTCTTT.

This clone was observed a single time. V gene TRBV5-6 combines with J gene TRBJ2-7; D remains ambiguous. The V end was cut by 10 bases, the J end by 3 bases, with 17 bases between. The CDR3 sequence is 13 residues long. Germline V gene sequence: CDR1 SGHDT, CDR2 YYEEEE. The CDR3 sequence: CACSTRGYYEQYF. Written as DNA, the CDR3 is TGTGCCTGCTCTACTCGAGGATACTACGAGCAGTACTTC.

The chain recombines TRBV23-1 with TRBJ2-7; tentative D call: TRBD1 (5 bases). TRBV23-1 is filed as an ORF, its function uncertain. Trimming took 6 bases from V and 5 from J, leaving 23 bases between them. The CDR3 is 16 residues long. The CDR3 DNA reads TGCGCCAGCAGGAAATGGGCTGAGGACATTCGCCACGAGCAGTACTTC. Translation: CASRKWAEDIRHEQYF.

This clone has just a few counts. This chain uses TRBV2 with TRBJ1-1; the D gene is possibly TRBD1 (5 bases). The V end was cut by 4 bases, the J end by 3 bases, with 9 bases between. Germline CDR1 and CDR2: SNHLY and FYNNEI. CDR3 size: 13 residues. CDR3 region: CASSGGRYTEAFF. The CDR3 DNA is TGTGCCAGCAGTGGGGGCAGATACACTGAAGCTTTCTTT.

The CDR3 nucleotides are TGTGCCAGCAGCGCTACTTGGGAGACCCAGTACTTC. Translated, it gives CASSATWETQYF. The chain links TRBV7-2 to TRBJ2-5, with D hard to call. This CDR3 has 12 residues. V lost 5 bases, J lost 5 bases, and 9 bases lay in between. Looked up from germline, CDR1 is SGHTA and CDR2 is FQGNSA.

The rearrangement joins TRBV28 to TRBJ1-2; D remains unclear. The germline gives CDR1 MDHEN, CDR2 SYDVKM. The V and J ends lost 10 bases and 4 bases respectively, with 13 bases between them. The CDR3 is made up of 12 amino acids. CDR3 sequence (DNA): TGTGCCACCCCTGGGGAGATCTATGGCTACACCTTC. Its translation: CATPGEIYGYTF.

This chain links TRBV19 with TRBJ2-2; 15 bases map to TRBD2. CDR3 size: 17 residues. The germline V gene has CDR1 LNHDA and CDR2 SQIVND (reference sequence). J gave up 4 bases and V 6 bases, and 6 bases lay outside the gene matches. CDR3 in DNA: TGTGCCAGTAGCCCGGGACTAGCGGGGGGACTCACCGGGGAGCTGTTTTTT. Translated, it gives CASSPGLAGGLTGELFF.

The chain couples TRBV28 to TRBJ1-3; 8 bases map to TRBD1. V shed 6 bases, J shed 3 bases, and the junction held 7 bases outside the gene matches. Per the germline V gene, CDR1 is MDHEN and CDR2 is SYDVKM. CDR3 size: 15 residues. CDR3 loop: CASSVGTGGGNTIYF. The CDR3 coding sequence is TGTGCCAGCAGCGTTGGAACAGGGGGTGGAAACACCATATATTTT.

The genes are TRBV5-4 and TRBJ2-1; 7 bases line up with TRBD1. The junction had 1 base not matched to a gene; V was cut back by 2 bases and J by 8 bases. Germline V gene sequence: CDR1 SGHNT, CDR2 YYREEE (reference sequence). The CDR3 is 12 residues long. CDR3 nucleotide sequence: TGTGCCAGCAGCTTAGGACAGGATGAGCAGTTCTTC. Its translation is CASSLGQDEQFF.

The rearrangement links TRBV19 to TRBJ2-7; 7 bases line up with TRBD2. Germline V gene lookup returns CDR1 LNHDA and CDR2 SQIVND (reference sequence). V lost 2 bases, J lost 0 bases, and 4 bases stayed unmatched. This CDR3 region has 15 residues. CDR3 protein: CASSISGTNSYEQYF. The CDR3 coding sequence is TGTGCCAGTAGTATATCAGGGACTAACTCCTACGAGCAGTACTTC.

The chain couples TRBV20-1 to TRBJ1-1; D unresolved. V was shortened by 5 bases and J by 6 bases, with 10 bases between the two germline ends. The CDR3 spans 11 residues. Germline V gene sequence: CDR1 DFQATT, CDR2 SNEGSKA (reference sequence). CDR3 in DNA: TGCAGTGCTTACAGCGGCGCTGAAGCTTTCTTT. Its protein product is CSAYSGAEAFF.

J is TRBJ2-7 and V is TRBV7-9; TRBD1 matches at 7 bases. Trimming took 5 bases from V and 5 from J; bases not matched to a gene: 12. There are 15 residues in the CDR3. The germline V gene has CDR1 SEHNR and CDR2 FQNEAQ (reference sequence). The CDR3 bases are TGTGCCAGCAGCCCACGCGGCAGGGGGAACGACGAGCAGTACTTC. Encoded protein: CASSPRGRGNDEQYF.

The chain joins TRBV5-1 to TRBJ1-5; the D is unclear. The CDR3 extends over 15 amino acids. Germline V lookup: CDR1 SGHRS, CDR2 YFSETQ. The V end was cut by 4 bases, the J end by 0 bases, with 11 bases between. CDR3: CASSIAGVSNQPQHF. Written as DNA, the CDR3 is TGCGCCAGCAGCATTGCCGGGGTTAGCAATCAGCCCCAGCATTTT. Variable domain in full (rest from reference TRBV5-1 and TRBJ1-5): KAGVTQTPRYLIKTRGQQVTLSCSPISGHRSVSWYQQTPGQGLQFLFEYFSETQRNKGNFPGRFSGRQFSNSRSEMNVSTLELGDSALYLCASSIAGVSNQPQHFGDGTRLSIL.

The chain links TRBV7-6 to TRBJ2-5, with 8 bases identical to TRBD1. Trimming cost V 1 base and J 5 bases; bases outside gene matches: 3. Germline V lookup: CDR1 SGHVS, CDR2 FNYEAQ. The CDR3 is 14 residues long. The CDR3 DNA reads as TGTGCCAGCAGCTTAGTAAGACAGGGGGAGACCCAGTACTTC. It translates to CASSLVRQGETQYF.

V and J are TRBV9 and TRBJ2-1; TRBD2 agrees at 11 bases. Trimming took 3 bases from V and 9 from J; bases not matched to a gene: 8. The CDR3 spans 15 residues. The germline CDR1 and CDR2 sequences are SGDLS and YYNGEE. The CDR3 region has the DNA TGTGCCAGCAGCGGAGGTGGGCTAGCGGGAGGTGAGCAGTTCTTC. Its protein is CASSGGGLAGGEQFF.

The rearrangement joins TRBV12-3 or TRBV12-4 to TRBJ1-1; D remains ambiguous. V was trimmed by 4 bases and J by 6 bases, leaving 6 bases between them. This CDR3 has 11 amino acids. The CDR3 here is CASSSPAEAFF. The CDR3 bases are TGTGCCAGCAGTTCCCCGGCTGAAGCTTTCTTT.

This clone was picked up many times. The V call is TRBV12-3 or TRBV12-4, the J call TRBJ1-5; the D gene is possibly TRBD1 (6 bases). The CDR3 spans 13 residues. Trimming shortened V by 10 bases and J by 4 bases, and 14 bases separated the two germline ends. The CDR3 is CATSTGLNQPQHF. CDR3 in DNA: TGTGCCACGTCGACAGGTCTAAATCAGCCCCAGCATTTT.

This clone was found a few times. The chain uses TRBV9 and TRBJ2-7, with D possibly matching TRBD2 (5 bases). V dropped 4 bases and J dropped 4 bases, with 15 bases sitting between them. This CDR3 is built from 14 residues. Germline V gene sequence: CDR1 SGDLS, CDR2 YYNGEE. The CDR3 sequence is CASSPRVGSYEQYF. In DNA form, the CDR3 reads TGTGCCAGCAGCCCACGGGTAGGGAGTTACGAGCAGTACTTC.